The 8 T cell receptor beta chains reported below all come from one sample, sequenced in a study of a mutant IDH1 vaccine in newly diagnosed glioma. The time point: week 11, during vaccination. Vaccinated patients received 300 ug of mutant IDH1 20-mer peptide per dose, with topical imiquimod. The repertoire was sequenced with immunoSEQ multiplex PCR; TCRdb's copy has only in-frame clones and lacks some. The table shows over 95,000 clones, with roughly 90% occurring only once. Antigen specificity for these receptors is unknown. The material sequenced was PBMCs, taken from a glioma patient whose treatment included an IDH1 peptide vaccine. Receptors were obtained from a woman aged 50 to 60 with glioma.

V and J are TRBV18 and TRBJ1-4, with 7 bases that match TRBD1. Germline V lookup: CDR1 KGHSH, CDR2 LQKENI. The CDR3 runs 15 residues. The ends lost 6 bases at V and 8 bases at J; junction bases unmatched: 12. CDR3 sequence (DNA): TGTGCCAGCTCTCCAAGCCAGGGGGTTGGAGAAAAACTGTTTTTT. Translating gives CASSPSQGVGEKLFF.

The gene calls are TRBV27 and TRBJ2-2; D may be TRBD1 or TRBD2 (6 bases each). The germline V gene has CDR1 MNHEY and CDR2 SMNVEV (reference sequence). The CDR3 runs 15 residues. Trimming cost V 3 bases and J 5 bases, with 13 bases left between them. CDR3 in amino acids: CASSLYGGVTGELFF. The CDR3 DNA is TGTGCCAGCAGTTTGTACGGGGGCGTGACCGGGGAGCTGTTTTTT.

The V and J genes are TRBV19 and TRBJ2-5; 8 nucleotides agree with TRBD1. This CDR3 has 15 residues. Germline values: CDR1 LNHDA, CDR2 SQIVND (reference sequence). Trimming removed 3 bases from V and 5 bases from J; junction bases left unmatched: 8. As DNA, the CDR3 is TGTGCCAGTAGTATCAACCAGGGGGCCGGGGAGACCCAGTACTTC. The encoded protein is CASSINQGAGETQYF.

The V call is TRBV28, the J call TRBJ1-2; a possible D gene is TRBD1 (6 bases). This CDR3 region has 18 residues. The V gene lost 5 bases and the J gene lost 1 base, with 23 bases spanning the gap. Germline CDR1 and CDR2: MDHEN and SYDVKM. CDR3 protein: CASSPTPPGASYNYGYTF. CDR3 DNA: TGTGCCAGCAGTCCAACCCCCCCAGGGGCCAGCTATAACTATGGCTACACCTTC.

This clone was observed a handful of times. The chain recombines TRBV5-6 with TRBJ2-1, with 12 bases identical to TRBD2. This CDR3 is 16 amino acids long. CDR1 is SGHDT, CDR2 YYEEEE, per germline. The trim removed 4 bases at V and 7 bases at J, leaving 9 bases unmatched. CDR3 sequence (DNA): TGTGCCAGCAGCCCCGGAGGAACTAGCGGGAGGAATGAGCAGTTCTTC. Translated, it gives CASSPGGTSGRNEQFF.

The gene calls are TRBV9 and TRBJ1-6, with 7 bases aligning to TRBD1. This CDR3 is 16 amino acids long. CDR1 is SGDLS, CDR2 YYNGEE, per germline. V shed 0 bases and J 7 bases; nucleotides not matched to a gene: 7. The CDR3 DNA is TGTGCCAGCAGCGTAGGGGTGACAGGGCCCAATTCACCCCTCCACTTT. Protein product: CASSVGVTGPNSPLHF.

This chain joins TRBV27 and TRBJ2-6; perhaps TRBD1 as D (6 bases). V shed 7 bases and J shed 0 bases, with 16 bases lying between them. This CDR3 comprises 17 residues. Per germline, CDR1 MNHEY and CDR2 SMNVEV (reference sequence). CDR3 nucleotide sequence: TGTGCCAGCACCTGGGTGGGGGCCGGCTCTGGGGCCAACGTCCTGACTTTC. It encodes CASTWVGAGSGANVLTF.

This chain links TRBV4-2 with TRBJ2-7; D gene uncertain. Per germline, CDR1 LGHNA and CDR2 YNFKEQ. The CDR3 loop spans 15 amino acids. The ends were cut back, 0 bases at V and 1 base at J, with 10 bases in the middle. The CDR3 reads CASSQERTESYEQYF. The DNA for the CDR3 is TGTGCCAGCAGCCAAGAACGGACGGAATCCTACGAGCAGTACTTC.